These T cell receptor beta chains were read from a single sample in a study of CD8 T cells in ankylosing spondylitis. TCRdb analysed the 5' RACE reads with MiXCR anew, one entry per CDR3 protein. Of 150,000 to 200,000 distinct CDR3 sequences in the sample, roughly 10% were seen once. What was sequenced was blood, either unsorted or a sorted T cell fraction (not recorded which). These receptors came from a male donor with ankylosing spondylitis or in good health (not recorded which). Each CDR3 is given with its conserved first and last residue. D genes are given only for firm matches. A row's size may be missing; if present it is once, few, many or a size class.

d_gene | j_gene | v_gene | abundance | len | CDR3aa | CDR3nt
TRBD1 | TRBJ2-1 | TRBV27 | many | 13 | CASSPTGRDEQFF | TGTGCCAGCAGTCCGACAGGGAGAGATGAGCAGTTCTTC
TRBD1 | TRBJ2-7 | TRBV12-3/TRBV12-4 | many | 12 | CASRTGGHEQYF | TGTGCCAGCCGGACAGGGGGCCACGAGCAGTACTTC
. | TRBJ2-3 | TRBV6-5 | many | 15 | CASGSGAISTDTQYF | TGTGCCAGCGGTTCGGGGGCGATTAGCACAGATACGCAGTATTTT
. | TRBJ2-7 | TRBV19 | . | 14 | CASSRFPSSYEQYF | TGTGCCAGTAGTAGATTTCCCAGCTCCTACGAGCAGTACTTC
TRBD1 | TRBJ2-7 | TRBV6-1 | many | 14 | CASSRDRGLSEQYF | TGTGCCAGCAGTCGCGACAGGGGCCTATCCGAGCAGTACTTC
. | TRBJ1-3 | TRBV5-6 | many | 16 | CASSEQGGDAGNTIYF | TGTGCCAGCAGCGAACAGGGAGGGGACGCTGGAAACACCATATATTTT
. | TRBJ1-1 | TRBV9 | many | 13 | CASTPAGRTEAFF | TGTGCCAGCACCCCTGCGGGGCGAACTGAAGCTTTCTTT
. | TRBJ2-2 | TRBV10-1 | many | 14 | CASSEPSGAGELFF | TGCGCCAGCAGTGAGCCCTCGGGCGCCGGGGAGCTGTTTTTT
. | TRBJ2-3 | TRBV20-1 | few | 13 | CSARSLGTDTQYF | TGCAGTGCTAGGTCCCTAGGCACAGATACGCAGTATTTT
. | TRBJ1-4 | TRBV10-3 | many | 13 | CAISEWPIEKLFF | TGTGCCATCAGTGAGTGGCCCATTGAAAAACTGTTTTTT
. | TRBJ1-4 | TRBV25-1 | . | 11 | CASSESEKLFF | TGTGCCAGCAGTGAATCGGAAAAACTGTTTTTT
. | TRBJ1-1 | TRBV5-5 | many | 14 | CASSLGRGGTEAFF | TGTGCCAGCAGCCTGGGCCGGGGGGGGACTGAAGCTTTCTTT
. | TRBJ2-1 | TRBV3-1 | many | 15 | CASSQDSSSYNEQFF | TGTGCCAGCAGCCAAGACTCGAGCTCCTACAATGAGCAGTTCTTC
. | TRBJ1-1 | TRBV5-6 | many | 14 | CASSLGQANTEAFF | TGTGCCAGCAGCTTGGGGCAGGCGAACACTGAAGCTTTCTTT
. | TRBJ2-1 | TRBV5-1 | . | 15 | CASSLEGPAYNEQFF | TGCGCCAGCAGCTTGGAGGGTCCGGCCTACAATGAGCAGTTCTTC
. | TRBJ1-1 | TRBV5-1 | many | 17 | CASSLEGHTMGYTEAFF | TGCGCCAGCAGCTTGGAAGGGCACACAATGGGGTACACTGAAGCTTTCTTT
. | TRBJ1-2 | TRBV7-9 | few | 14 | CASSVSQVDNGYTF | TGTGCCAGCAGCGTGTCTCAAGTTGATAATGGCTACACCTTC
. | TRBJ1-1 | TRBV12-3/TRBV12-4 | . | 14 | CASTPARAGNEAFF | TGTGCCAGCACCCCTGCGAGGGCTGGGAATGAAGCTTTCTTT
TRBD1 | TRBJ2-1 | TRBV5-1 | few | 16 | CASSLFWDRGYNEQFF | TGCGCCAGCAGCTTGTTTTGGGACAGGGGATACAATGAGCAGTTCTTC
. | TRBJ1-1 | TRBV5-6 | many | 15 | CASSSRRLMNTEAFF | TGTGCCAGCAGCTCCCGACGGCTGATGAACACTGAAGCTTTCTTT
TRBD2 | TRBJ2-1 | TRBV28 | few | 18 | CASRWGLAGSPHMNEQFF | TGTGCCAGCAGGTGGGGACTAGCGGGGAGCCCACACATGAATGAGCAGTTCTTC
. | TRBJ2-5 | TRBV7-2 | . | 12 | CASSHQLSAQYF | TGTGCCAGCAGCCACCAGCTCTCTGCCCAGTACTTC
. | TRBJ1-1 | TRBV5-1 | many | 14 | CASRGGQMNTEAFF | TGCGCCAGCAGGGGAGGTCAGATGAACACTGAAGCTTTCTTT
. | TRBJ2-3 | TRBV14 | many | 15 | CASSQEYRVRDTQYF | TGTGCCAGCAGCCAAGAGTATAGGGTCCGCGATACGCAGTATTTT
. | TRBJ2-1 | TRBV5-4 | many | 15 | CASSLESGAHNEQFF | TGTGCCAGCAGCTTGGAATCCGGGGCCCACAATGAGCAGTTCTTC
. | TRBJ2-7 | TRBV9 | few | 15 | CASSVGRWLFYEQYF | TGTGCCAGCAGCGTAGGAAGGTGGTTATTCTACGAGCAGTACTTC
. | TRBJ2-4 | TRBV7-8 | . | 11 | CASSLGNIQYF | TGTGCCAGCAGCTTAGGAAACATTCAGTACTTC
TRBD2 | TRBJ2-1 | TRBV27 | many | 16 | CASSFLGTSGTNEQFF | TGTGCCAGCAGTTTCCTCGGGACTAGCGGGACCAATGAGCAGTTCTTC
. | TRBJ1-1 | TRBV7-6 | many | 15 | CASSPRQEGNTEAFF | TGTGCCAGCAGCCCTCGACAGGAGGGGAACACTGAAGCTTTCTTT
. | TRBJ1-1 | TRBV6-2/TRBV6-3 | many | 17 | CASSTRGSFRENTEAFF | TGTGCCAGCAGTACGAGGGGGTCTTTTCGTGAGAACACTGAAGCTTTCTTT
. | TRBJ2-7 | TRBV7-2 | . | 13 | CASSLDPSYEQYF | TGTGCCAGCAGCTTAGACCCTTCCTACGAGCAGTACTTC
TRBD2 | TRBJ2-1 | TRBV7-2 | . | 14 | CASSRGLAGLVQLF | TGTGCCAGCAGCCGCGGACTAGCGGGCCTAGTGCAGCTCTTC
TRBD2 | TRBJ2-1 | TRBV5-1 | many | 14 | CASSSAGLGTSEFF | TGCGCCAGCAGCTCCGCGGGACTAGGGACTAGCGAGTTCTTC
. | TRBJ1-1 | TRBV20-1 | few | 15 | CSARDENLPGTEAFF | TGCAGTGCTAGAGATGAAAACCTGCCGGGCACTGAAGCTTTCTTT
. | TRBJ2-7 | TRBV27 | many | 13 | CASSIGESYEQYF | TGTGCCAGCAGTATCGGTGAGTCCTACGAGCAGTACTTC
TRBD1 | TRBJ2-7 | TRBV4-3 | . | 15 | CASSDSWTGGSEQYF | TGCGCCAGTAGCGACTCGTGGACAGGGGGTAGCGAGCAGTACTTC
. | TRBJ1-3 | TRBV7-2 | few | 16 | CASSLVERSSGNTIYF | TGTGCCAGCAGCTTAGTAGAGAGGAGCTCTGGAAACACCATATATTTT
TRBD2 | TRBJ2-7 | TRBV18 | many | 16 | CASSRSGGGALNEQYF | TGTGCCAGCTCACGATCAGGCGGGGGGGCGCTGAACGAGCAGTACTTC
TRBD1 | TRBJ1-3 | TRBV11-2 | . | 16 | CASSRTGIGSGNTIYF | TGTGCCAGCAGTCGGACAGGGATCGGCTCTGGAAACACCATATATTTT
. | TRBJ2-4 | TRBV2 | . | 15 | CASSEQPEAKNIQYF | TGTGCCAGCAGTGAGCAGCCTGAGGCCAAAAACATTCAGTACTTC
TRBD1 | TRBJ1-1 | TRBV3-1 | many | 15 | CASSFRQGANTEAFF | TGTGCCAGCAGCTTTAGACAGGGGGCAAACACTGAAGCTTTCTTT
TRBD2 | TRBJ2-3 | TRBV10-3 | . | 15 | CANARTSGSPDTQYF | TGTGCCAACGCTCGGACTAGCGGGAGCCCAGATACGCAGTATTTT
TRBD2 | TRBJ2-5 | TRBV12-3/TRBV12-4 | many | 18 | CASSPGTSGSLTAKTQYF | TGTGCCAGCAGTCCTGGGACTAGCGGGAGTTTAACGGCGAAGACCCAGTACTTC
TRBD1 | TRBJ2-1 | TRBV3-1 | many | 14 | CASSQVGQGNEQFF | TGTGCCAGCAGCCAAGTTGGACAGGGCAATGAGCAGTTCTTC
. | TRBJ1-5 | TRBV15 | many | 16 | CATSRDLDSNNQPQHF | TGTGCCACCAGCAGAGATCTTGACAGCAACAATCAGCCCCAGCATTTT
TRBD1 | TRBJ2-2 | TRBV4-3 | . | 17 | CASSQERTGMYGGELFF | TGCGCCAGCAGCCAAGAACGGACAGGGATGTACGGCGGGGAGCTGTTTTTT
. | TRBJ2-3 | TRBV9 | few | 12 | CASSVVADTQYF | TGTGCCAGCAGCGTAGTTGCAGATACGCAGTATTTT
. | TRBJ2-5 | TRBV29-1 | many | 12 | CSVVQGQETQYF | TGCAGCGTTGTACAGGGTCAAGAGACCCAGTACTTC
. | TRBJ2-1 | TRBV27 | few | 15 | CASSLGQDSYNEQFF | TGTGCCAGCAGTTTAGGCCAGGACTCCTACAATGAGCAGTTCTTC
TRBD2 | TRBJ2-1 | TRBV5-1 | many | 22 | CASSFPGTSGGPDVYPYNEQFF | TGCGCCAGCAGCTTCCCCGGGACTAGCGGGGGTCCCGACGTCTATCCTTACAATGAGCAGTTCTTC
TRBD1 | TRBJ1-1 | TRBV7-9 | few | 15 | CASRQTRGGDTEAFF | TGTGCCAGCAGGCAAACCAGGGGGGGGGACACTGAAGCTTTCTTT
. | TRBJ1-2 | TRBV3-1 | many | 15 | CASSQEWGPGDGYTF | TGTGCCAGCAGCCAAGAATGGGGGCCTGGAGATGGCTACACCTTC
. | TRBJ2-2 | TRBV5-1 | many | 13 | CASRQGFTGELFF | TGCGCCAGCAGACAGGGATTCACCGGGGAGCTGTTTTTT
. | TRBJ1-2 | TRBV5-1 | many | 14 | CASSLDKGSYGYTF | TGCGCCAGCAGCTTGGATAAGGGAAGCTATGGCTACACCTTC
. | TRBJ2-3 | TRBV11-3 | . | 13 | CASSPKTTDTQYF | TGTGCCAGCAGCCCAAAGACCACAGATACGCAGTATTTT
. | TRBJ2-7 | TRBV27 | many | 13 | CASRPAAPYEQYF | TGTGCCAGCAGACCAGCGGCCCCGTACGAGCAGTACTTC
TRBD1 | TRBJ2-2 | TRBV5-1 | many | 15 | CASIYGTGASGELFF | TGCGCCAGCATATACGGGACAGGGGCGTCCGGGGAGCTGTTTTTT